The subject of this entry is one T cell receptor (beta chain). Trimming cost V 0 bases and J 7 bases, with 4 bases left between them. This CDR3 has 11 residues. The germline CDR1 and CDR2 sequences are ENHRY and SYGVKD. This record comes from a study of T cell repertoires in cytomegalovirus infection. Study as a whole: In public TCR beta signatures, there were indications of both CMV infection and matching HLA type.

MiXCR, run by TCRdb on the reads, gives a single entry per CDR3 protein. This table holds some 600,000 distinct CDR3 sequences, approximately 24% found once. The chain recombines TRBV10-3 with TRBJ2-7, with no clear D. Source material: CD8+ T cells from PBMCs. This clonotype originated in a human donor in good health (CMV status not recorded). Some clones in this sample may be carry-over from other donors' samples. The CDR3 nucleotides are TGTGCCATCAGTGAGTCTCTAGAGCAGTACTTC. Protein product: CAISESLEQYF.